The source of this T cell receptor beta chain is a study of CD8 T cells in Susac syndrome. Study-level findings and limits: That the number of individuals in its TCR sequencing and HLA analysis was relatively small was acknowledged by the study.

RNA, at about 0.5 to 1 ug, was reverse transcribed with random hexamers. By means of immunoSEQ multiplex PCR, TCR beta CDR3 spanning 54 Vbeta and 13 Jbeta underwent amplification. Each CDR3 protein gets one entry after TCRdb re-called the immunoSEQ multiplex PCR reads with MiXCR. The data show 200,000 to 250,000 distinct CDR3 sequences, approximately 95% seen once. The T cells that were sequenced for TCR beta were CD8+ and CD4+ cells from blood. The multiple sclerosis controls consisted of treatment-naive patients with relapsing-remitting disease, either stable or active. Germline V gives CDR1 SGHAT, CDR2 FQNNGV. With V trimmed by 6 bases and J by 7 bases, 14 bases remained unmatched. The CDR3 runs 16 residues. Of note for this clonotype: What it binds is not known.

The sequenced sample consisted of CD4+ T cells from PBMCs. The clonotype originates from a human donor with multiple sclerosis. This sequence joins TRBV11-2 and TRBJ2-1; 8 bases map to TRBD1. The CDR3 DNA is TGTGCCAGCAGTCCAGGACAGGGCCCAGGAGGGAATGAGCAGTTCTTC. Protein: CASSPGQGPGGNEQFF. The full variable domain, with the rest looked up from reference TRBV11-2 and TRBJ2-1, is EAGVAQSPRYKIIEKRQSVAFWCNPISGHATLYWYQQILGQGPKLLIQFQNNGVVDDSQLPKDRFSAERLKGVDSTLKIQPAKLEDSAVYLCASSPGQGPGGNEQFFGPGTRLTVL.